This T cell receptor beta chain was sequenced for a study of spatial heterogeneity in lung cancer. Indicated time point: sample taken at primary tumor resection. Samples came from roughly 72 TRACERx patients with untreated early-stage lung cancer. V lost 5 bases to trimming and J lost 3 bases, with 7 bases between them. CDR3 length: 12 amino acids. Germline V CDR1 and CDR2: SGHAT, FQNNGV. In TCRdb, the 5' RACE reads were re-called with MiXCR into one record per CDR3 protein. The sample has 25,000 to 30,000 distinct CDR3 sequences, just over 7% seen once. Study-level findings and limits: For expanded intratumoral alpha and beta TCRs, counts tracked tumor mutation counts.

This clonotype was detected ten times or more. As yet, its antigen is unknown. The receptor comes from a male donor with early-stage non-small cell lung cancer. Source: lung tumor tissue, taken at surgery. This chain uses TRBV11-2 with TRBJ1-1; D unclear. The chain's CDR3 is CASSRRDTEAFF. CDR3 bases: TGTGCCAGCAGCCGCAGAGACACTGAAGCTTTCTTT.